The 31 T cell receptor beta chains given below trace back to one sample, sequenced in a study of T cell changes during pregnancy in multiple sclerosis. Method: immunoSEQ multiplex PCR; TCRdb's copy keeps in-frame clones and lacks some. Of around 24,000 clones in the sample, about nine tenths were seen once. This sample comprised CD8+ T cells from peripheral blood mononuclear cells, obtained in the first trimester of pregnancy. Receptors were obtained from a female donor in good health, enrolled as a control in a pregnancy study.

This chain joins TRBV30 and TRBJ1-5, with TRBD1 matching 11 bases. Germline CDR1 and CDR2: GTSNPN and SVGIG (reference sequence). Germline trimming cut 0 bases from V and 7 bases from J; bases unmatched to any gene: 8. The CDR3 has 16 amino acids. In DNA form, the CDR3 reads TGTGCCTGGAGTGTAAAGGACAGGGGGCTAGGGCAGCCCCAGCATTTT. It encodes CAWSVKDRGLGQPQHF.

CDR3 sequence reads: CASSLESAGGTDTQYF. The CDR3 DNA follows: TGTGCCAGCAGTTTAGAGTCTGCGGGGGGAACAGATACGCAGTATTTT. The genes are TRBV27 and TRBJ2-3, with 8 nucleotides matching TRBD2. With 2 bases clipped from V and 3 bases from J, the junction kept 7 bases outside the gene matches. This CDR3 has 16 amino acids. Germline CDR1 reads MNHEY; CDR2 reads SMNVEV (reference sequence).

This clone appeared a single time. V gene TRBV7-9 combines with J gene TRBJ2-7; TRBD1 agrees at 8 bases. V trimming: 6 bases; J trimming: 3 bases; junction bases outside the gene matches: 7. CDR3 length: 14 amino acids. Per germline, CDR1 SEHNR and CDR2 FQNEAQ (reference sequence). CDR3 amino acids: CASSFGQGGYEQYF. The CDR3, as DNA: TGTGCCAGCAGTTTCGGACAGGGTGGCTACGAGCAGTACTTC.

Of note for this clone: A read error may produce the germline difference seen at one junction end. The chain links TRBV7-7 to TRBJ2-2; 10 positions match TRBD1. This CDR3 has 17 amino acids. Germline CDR1 is SSHAT and CDR2 is FNYEAQ (reference sequence). Here the CDR3 reads CASSSWTGQGRTGELFF. DNA for the CDR3: TGTGCTAGCAGCTCTTGGACGGGACAGGGGAGAACCGGGGAGCTGTTTTTT. Looking up the rest from reference TRBV7-7 and TRBJ2-2 gives the full variable domain: GAGVSQSPRYKVTKRGQDVTLRCDPISSHATLYWYQQALGQGPEFLTYFNYEAQPDKSGLPSDRFSAERPEGSISTLTIQRTEQRDSAMYRCASSSWTGQGRTGELFFGEGSRLTVL.

This chain uses TRBV6-1 with TRBJ1-3; 7 nucleotides match TRBD1. Germline V gene data show CDR1 as MNHNS and CDR2 as SASEGT. With 6 bases clipped from V and 0 bases from J, the junction kept 2 bases outside the gene matches. The CDR3 totals 14 residues. CDR3 residues: CASRGQSSGNTIYF. CDR3 DNA: TGTGCCAGCAGGGGACAGAGCTCTGGAAACACCATATATTTT.

V is TRBV30 and J is TRBJ1-1; 7 bases agree with TRBD1. Germline V lookup: CDR1 GTSNPN, CDR2 SVGIG (reference sequence). The CDR3 loop spans 14 amino acids. V shed 4 bases and J 2 bases; nucleotides not matched to a gene: 7. The CDR3 region is CAWNLGQVNTEAFF. DNA of the CDR3: TGTGCCTGGAACCTCGGACAGGTAAACACTGAAGCTTTCTTT.

V gene TRBV27 combines with J gene TRBJ1-1, with D hard to call. CDR1 and CDR2 from the germline V gene are MNHEY and SMNVEV (reference sequence). Trimming took off 7 bases at V and 4 bases at J, with 7 bases between the two ends. The CDR3 length is 11 residues. The DNA for the CDR3 is TGTGCCAGCATCCGTCGCACTGAAGCTTTCTTT. It codes for CASIRRTEAFF.

V and J are TRBV4-2 and TRBJ1-6; TRBD1 is a possible D gene (6 bases). Trimming took off 0 bases at V and 6 bases at J, with 12 bases between the two ends. Germline CDR1 reads LGHNA; CDR2 reads YNFKEQ. This CDR3 region has 16 residues. This CDR3 is CASSQEGGQANSPLHF. CDR3 DNA: TGTGCCAGCAGCCAAGAGGGGGGGCAGGCTAATTCACCCCTCCACTTT.

The rearrangement joins TRBV9 to TRBJ1-1; 11 bases fit TRBD1. The CDR3 length is 13 residues. The V gene's germline CDR1 is SGDLS and CDR2 YYNGEE. The V gene end was trimmed by 3 bases and the J gene end by 8 bases; junction bases not matched to a gene: 3. The CDR3 here is CASSGTGGKEAFF. The CDR3 DNA sequence: TGTGCCAGCAGCGGGACAGGGGGCAAAGAAGCTTTCTTT.

This clone appeared a single time. J is TRBJ2-7 and V is TRBV5-4; 7 bases fit TRBD1. Germline CDR1 reads SGHNT; CDR2 reads YYREEE (reference sequence). CDR3 length: 14 residues. Unmatched junction bases numbered 4, after V lost 2 bases and J lost 2 bases. The CDR3 coding sequence is TGTGCCAGCAGCTTCGCCGACAGGGCCTACGAGCAGTACTTC. It translates to CASSFADRAYEQYF.

CDR3 DNA: TGTGCCAGCAGCCAAGATCCGTGGAGGGTCCTCAATTCACCCCTCCACTTT. Translating gives CASSQDPWRVLNSPLHF. The chain joins TRBV14 to TRBJ1-6; D remains ambiguous. Trimming cost V 0 bases and J 7 bases, with 16 bases left between them. CDR3 size: 17 residues. In germline, CDR1 is SGHDN, CDR2 FVKESK. The whole variable domain, remainder taken from reference TRBV14 and TRBJ1-6, is EAGVTQFPSHSVIEKGQTVTLRCDPISGHDNLYWYRRVMGKEIKFLLHFVKESKQDESGMPNNRFLAERTGGTYSTLKVQPAELEDSGVYFCASSQDPWRVLNSPLHFGNGTRLTVT.

The J gene is TRBJ2-7, the V gene TRBV6-1, with 11 nucleotides matching TRBD1. CDR1 MNHNS and CDR2 SASEGT come from the germline V gene. Trimming removed 0 bases from V and 3 bases from J; junction bases left unmatched: 1. This CDR3 is built from 15 residues. The CDR3 DNA sequence: TGTGCCAGCAGTGAAGCCGGGACAGGGGGCTACGAGCAGTACTTC. Amino acids: CASSEAGTGGYEQYF.

This chain joins TRBV5-4 and TRBJ2-1, with unresolved D. Trimming took 4 bases from V and 7 from J, leaving 12 bases between them. CDR3 length equals 13 residues. Germline assignment: CDR1 SGHNT and CDR2 YYREEE (reference sequence). The DNA of the CDR3 is TGTGCCAGCAGCGTCGCCCCGGGTAATGAGCAGTTCTTC. This translates into CASSVAPGNEQFF.

This clone was picked up one time. V gene TRBV2 combines with J gene TRBJ2-1, with 7 bases that match TRBD2. The V gene end was trimmed by 4 bases and the J gene end by 8 bases; junction bases not matched to a gene: 8. The CDR3 is made up of 14 amino acids. Germline CDR1 SNHLY, CDR2 FYNNEI. The CDR3: CASSVRLAVDEQFF. The CDR3 DNA reads TGTGCCAGCAGTGTAAGACTAGCAGTGGATGAGCAGTTCTTC.

The count of this clone is one. The identical CDR3 is also encoded by other nucleotide sequences in the sample. The chain uses TRBV7-9 and TRBJ1-1, with 8 bases lining up with TRBD1. Looked up from germline, CDR1 is SEHNR and CDR2 is FQNEAQ (reference sequence). Trimming removed 5 bases from V and 4 bases from J; junction bases left unmatched: 6. The CDR3 contains 14 residues. The CDR3 loop is CASSPGQGRTEAFF. For the CDR3, the DNA is TGTGCCAGCAGCCCCGGACAGGGACGCACTGAAGCTTTCTTT.

This chain joins TRBV27 and TRBJ2-3; D may be TRBD2 (5 bases). Looked up from germline, CDR1 is MNHEY and CDR2 is SMNVEV (reference sequence). There are 15 residues in the CDR3. The V end was cut by 4 bases, the J end by 6 bases, with 17 bases between. Written as DNA, the CDR3 is TGTGCCAGCAGTTCTGCTAGCAGGAGGTCGGATACGCAGTATTTT. Translation gives CASSSASRRSDTQYF.

The chain combines TRBV4-3 with TRBJ1-1; D is unresolved. Germline V gene sequence: CDR1 LGHNA, CDR2 YSLEER. V dropped 2 bases and J dropped 0 bases, with 22 bases sitting between them. There are 19 residues in the CDR3. CDR3 amino acids: CASSQRFELEQLVNTEAFF. CDR3 sequence (DNA): TGCGCCAGCAGCCAAAGATTCGAACTAGAACAGTTAGTGAACACTGAAGCTTTCTTT.

This chain links TRBV13 with TRBJ1-4, with 8 positions matching TRBD1. CDR1 and CDR2 from the germline V gene are PRHDT and FYEKMQ (reference sequence). V was clipped by 3 bases and J by 4 bases; unmatched bases: 13. This CDR3 region has 18 residues. The CDR3 loop is CASSFRDRGFGGNEKLFF. Written as DNA, the CDR3 is TGTGCCAGCAGCTTTCGAGACAGGGGTTTCGGCGGTAATGAAAAACTGTTTTTT.

This clone was counted only a few times. V gene TRBV5-1 combines with J gene TRBJ1-1; TRBD1 might be the D (5 bases). Trimming shortened V by 0 bases and J by 7 bases, and 13 bases separated the two germline ends. The CDR3 sequence is 14 residues long. The germline V gene encodes CDR1 SGHRS and CDR2 YFSETQ. CDR3 sequence: CASSLDSGRREAFF. The CDR3 DNA reads TGCGCCAGCAGCTTGGATTCAGGGCGGCGTGAAGCTTTCTTT.

The chain recombines TRBV11-3 with TRBJ2-3; 12 nucleotides align to TRBD2. Trimming at V came to 5 bases and at J to 5 bases, leaving 2 bases not matched to a gene. Germline CDR1 SGHNT, CDR2 YENEEA. The CDR3 has 14 residues. CDR3 sequence reads: CASSTSGGRDTQYF. As DNA, the CDR3 is TGTGCCAGCAGCACTAGCGGGGGGAGAGATACGCAGTATTTT.

The V and J genes are TRBV27 and TRBJ2-5; 7 bases agree with TRBD2. With 5 bases clipped from V and 5 bases from J, the junction kept 5 bases outside the gene matches. Germline V lookup: CDR1 MNHEY, CDR2 SMNVEV (reference sequence). The CDR3 is 13 residues long. The CDR3 nucleotides are TGTGCCAGCAGTCGGGGGGTTCTGGAGACCCAGTACTTC. Its protein is CASSRGVLETQYF.

This clone came up once. The chain has TRBV5-8 and TRBJ2-7, with 7 bases matching TRBD1. CDR3 length equals 14 residues. Trimming took 4 bases from V and 3 from J; bases not matched to a gene: 7. Germline V lookup: CDR1 SGHTS, CDR2 YDEGEE. The CDR3 DNA sequence: TGTGCCAGCAGCAATTACGGGACAGTCTACGAGCAGTACTTC. It encodes CASSNYGTVYEQYF.

CDR3 region: CASSESAFDRGQLGYYGYTF. In nucleotides, the CDR3 is TGTGCCAGCAGTGAATCGGCATTTGACAGGGGGCAGCTGGGGTACTATGGCTACACCTTC. This chain joins TRBV6-4 and TRBJ1-2; 10 bases are shared with TRBD1. Trimming at V came to 3 bases and at J to 3 bases, leaving 19 bases not matched to a gene. This CDR3 spans 20 amino acids. From germline, CDR1 is MRHNA and CDR2 SNTAGT.

The sample holds one count of this clone. The V and J genes are TRBV5-1 and TRBJ1-2; D is uncertain. Germline CDR1 reads SGHRS; CDR2 reads YFSETQ. Trimming removed 2 bases at V and 6 bases at J, with 8 bases between. This CDR3 has 12 amino acids. The CDR3 bases are TGCGCCAGCAGCTTAGAGGGAGATGGCTACACCTTC. Translated, it gives CASSLEGDGYTF.

The V and J genes are TRBV7-9 and TRBJ2-1; no firm D call. Deletions cut 4 bases from V and 5 bases from J, with 15 bases between. This CDR3 region has 15 residues. The V gene's germline CDR1 is SEHNR and CDR2 FQNEAQ (reference sequence). CDR3 region: CASSSGRWSDNEQFF. Written as DNA, the CDR3 is TGTGCCAGCAGCTCTGGCAGATGGTCCGACAATGAGCAGTTCTTC.

This clone was seen a single time. The V call is TRBV6-1, the J call TRBJ2-3, with 7 bases identical to TRBD1. Per the germline V gene, CDR1 is MNHNS and CDR2 is SASEGT. The CDR3 covers 14 residues. V lost 1 base and J lost 4; bases outside the gene matches: 2. The CDR3 DNA reads as TGTGCCAGCAGTGAAGGAACAGGGGCAGATACGCAGTATTTT. This codes for CASSEGTGADTQYF.

The chain is built from TRBV9 and TRBJ2-1; 9 bases fit TRBD2. The J segment lost 4 bases and the V segment lost 0 bases, leaving 2 bases of the junction unmatched. Germline CDR1 reads SGDLS; CDR2 reads YYNGEE. The CDR3 covers 15 residues. The CDR3 sequence: CASSVDTSGYNEQFF. The CDR3 DNA reads TGTGCCAGCAGCGTAGATACTAGCGGGTACAATGAGCAGTTCTTC.

The J gene is TRBJ2-7, the V gene TRBV4-3; 7 positions match TRBD1. The V segment lost 3 bases and the J segment 4 bases; nucleotides outside the gene matches: 9. In germline, CDR1 is LGHNA, CDR2 YSLEER. CDR3 length: 15 amino acids. For the CDR3, the DNA is TGCGCCAGCAGCCAGGGGACAGCGACTTTATACGAGCAGTACTTC. Its protein is CASSQGTATLYEQYF.

Here the CDR3 DNA reads TGTGCCAGCAGCCGGGGTCCCACAGATACGCAGTATTTT. It encodes CASSRGPTDTQYF. This chain connects TRBV7-6 to TRBJ2-3; tentatively, D is TRBD2 (5 bases). The length of the CDR3 is 13 residues. V was shortened by 5 bases and J by 2 bases, with 8 bases between the two germline ends. The germline gives CDR1 SGHVS, CDR2 FNYEAQ. Looking up the rest from reference TRBV7-6 and TRBJ2-3 gives the full variable domain: GAGVSQSPRYKVTKRGQDVALRCDPISGHVSLYWYRQALGQGPEFLTYFNYEAQQDKSGLPNDRFSAERPEGSISTLTIQRTEQRDSAMYRCASSRGPTDTQYFGPGTRLTVL.

V usage is TRBV25-1 and J usage is TRBJ1-1, with a tentative D call TRBD1 (5 bases). This CDR3 has 14 amino acids. The V end lost 5 bases, the J end lost 4 bases, and 14 bases lay between the germline ends. Germline-derived CDR1 and CDR2 are MGHDK and SYGVNS. The CDR3 reads CASSIMGRVTEAFF. CDR3 DNA sequence: TGTGCCAGCAGTATTATGGGCAGGGTCACTGAAGCTTTCTTT.

The CDR3 bases are TGTGCCAGCAGCTTGGGTACAGGGCCCGAGCAGTACTTC. Protein product: CASSLGTGPEQYF. The chain joins TRBV5-6 to TRBJ2-7; D is possibly TRBD1 (6 bases). CDR1 and CDR2 (germline): SGHDT, YYEEEE. CDR3 length equals 13 residues. Trimming took off 0 bases at V and 6 bases at J, with 10 bases between the two ends.